Below are 29 T cell receptor beta chains sequenced from a single sample in a study of shared clonotypes between healthy human individuals (dated by TCRdb to about 2020). The receptor library was made with the immunoSEQ multiplex PCR assay. TCRdb obtained this table from immuneACCESS and retained in-frame rearrangements with V and J assigned. These tables miss some clones; where compared with another copy, unresolved V genes account for less than half of the shortfall, and the remainder is unexplained. The sample table contains roughly 2.5 million clones; only one count was recorded for just over 90% of them. The top ten clonotypes cover 0.14% of the sample. The sample taken for sequencing was naive CD4+ T cells sorted from blood. Per the publication, the cell subset or site label means: CD45RA+ positively selected. These receptors were collected from a man aged 18 to 29 in good health.

The genes are TRBV6-6 and TRBJ1-1; TRBD1 aligns across 7 bases. Germline CDR1 MNHNY, CDR2 SVGAGI (reference sequence). After removal of 6 bases from V and 3 bases from J, the junction contained 7 bases not matched to a gene. The CDR3 length is 14 residues. The CDR3 spells CASRPTGLYTEAFF. As DNA, the CDR3 is TGTGCCAGCAGACCGACAGGGTTGTACACTGAAGCTTTCTTT.

The gene calls are TRBV7-2 and TRBJ2-1, with D possibly matching TRBD2 (7 bases). This CDR3 comprises 15 residues. CDR1 and CDR2 (germline): SGHTA, FQGNSA. Trimming shortened V by 5 bases and J by 4 bases, and 15 bases separated the two germline ends. The CDR3, as DNA: TGTGCCAGCAGCCGAATCGGGGGGCGTTACAATGAGCAGTTCTTC. It is translated as CASSRIGGRYNEQFF.

This chain uses TRBV30 with TRBJ1-5; D gene unclear. V was shortened by 1 base and J by 8 bases, with 12 bases between the two germline ends. The CDR3 is made up of 13 amino acids. CDR1 and CDR2 from the germline V gene are GTSNPN and SVGIG (reference sequence). The chain's CDR3 is CAWSGGVGEPQHF. The CDR3 DNA follows: TGTGCCTGGAGTGGTGGGGTCGGGGAGCCCCAGCATTTT. Complete variable domain (other parts from reference TRBV30 and TRBJ1-5): SQTIHQWPATLVQPVGSPLSLECTVEGTSNPNLYWYRQAAGRGLQLLFYSVGIGQISSEVPQNLSASRPQDRQFILSSKKLLLSDSGFYLCAWSGGVGEPQHFGDGTRLSIL.

The chain recombines TRBV30 with TRBJ1-6; TRBD1 might be the D (6 bases). V was shortened by 5 bases and J by 4 bases, with 18 bases between the two germline ends. The CDR3 has 16 amino acids. In germline, CDR1 is GTSNPN, CDR2 SVGIG (reference sequence). DNA for the CDR3: TGTGCCTGGGTTACCGGGGGGCTGGGGTATAATTCACCCCTCCACTTT. It encodes CAWVTGGLGYNSPLHF.

The chain has TRBV5-1 and TRBJ1-4, with D perhaps matching TRBD1 (5 bases). V lost 6 bases and J lost 0, with 21 bases in between. CDR1 SGHRS and CDR2 YFSETQ come from the germline V gene. The CDR3 is 18 residues long. The CDR3 protein is CASTKNGGAGATNEKLFF. The CDR3 DNA sequence: TGCGCCAGCACGAAAAACGGCGGGGCAGGCGCAACTAATGAAAAACTGTTTTTT.

The chain recombines TRBV19 with TRBJ2-1; D is perhaps TRBD2 (6 bases). The CDR3 has 15 amino acids. Deletions cut 8 bases from V and 9 bases from J, with 23 bases between. Germline V gene lookup returns CDR1 LNHDA and CDR2 SQIVND (reference sequence). The CDR3 bases are TGTGCCAGTCACCGGGAGAAGATATCTCTCAGTGAGCAGTTCTTC. Its translation is CASHREKISLSEQFF.

The J gene is TRBJ2-7, the V gene TRBV6-1; possible D gene TRBD2, 5 bases. Trimming pared 5 bases from V and 2 bases from J, leaving 13 bases between. The CDR3 sequence is 14 residues long. The germline V gene encodes CDR1 MNHNS and CDR2 SASEGT. DNA for the CDR3: TGTGCCAGCAGTTTGCATCGGGAAACCTACGAGCAGTACTTC. Translating it yields CASSLHRETYEQYF.

The chain links TRBV9 to TRBJ2-5; 8 positions agree with TRBD1. Germline CDR1 reads SGDLS; CDR2 reads YYNGEE. The V segment lost 1 base and the J segment 1 base; nucleotides outside the gene matches: 6. The CDR3 consists of 16 residues. The DNA for the CDR3 is TGTGCCAGCAGCGTATACGGGACAGGTCTCCAAGAGACCCAGTACTTC. It is translated as CASSVYGTGLQETQYF.

V is TRBV28 and J is TRBJ1-1, with D possibly TRBD1 on 5 matching bases. The V gene's germline CDR1 is MDHEN and CDR2 SYDVKM. V lost 8 bases to trimming and J lost 4 bases, with 14 bases between them. This CDR3 is built from 13 residues. In nucleotides, the CDR3 is TGTGCCAGCGGCTCGGGGGAGGGCACTGAAGCTTTCTTT. Translation: CASGSGEGTEAFF.

This clone has more than one count but fewer than ten. V gene TRBV7-9 combines with J gene TRBJ1-4; D call uncertain. Germline V gene sequence: CDR1 SEHNR, CDR2 FQNEAQ (reference sequence). This CDR3 spans 13 amino acids. V lost 5 bases, J lost 11 bases, and 15 bases lay in between. In nucleotides, the CDR3 is TGTGCCAGCAGCCCCATAAAGGCAGTTAAACTGTTTTTT. Its translation: CASSPIKAVKLFF. Together with reference TRBV7-9 and TRBJ1-4, the CDR3 gives the full variable domain: DTGVSQNPRHKITKRGQNVTFRCDPISEHNRLYWYRQTLGQGPEFLTYFQNEAQLEKSRLLSDRFSAERPKGSFSTLEIQRTEQGDSAMYLCASSPIKAVKLFFGSGTQLSVL.

This clone showed up just a few times. The V and J genes are TRBV27 and TRBJ1-6; D not certain. V lost 0 bases and J lost 8, with 2 bases in between. The CDR3 consists of 12 residues. Germline lookup yields CDR1 MNHEY and CDR2 SMNVEV (reference sequence). The CDR3 is CASSLSYSPLHF. The CDR3 nucleotides are TGTGCCAGCAGTTTATCCTATTCACCCCTCCACTTT.

The V call is TRBV7-8, the J call TRBJ2-7, with TRBD2 as a possible D gene (6 bases). Between the trimmed V and J ends, which lost 4 bases and 0 bases, there was a span of 16 bases. This CDR3 is built from 16 residues. Germline loops: CDR1 SGHVS, CDR2 FQNEAQ. CDR3 loop: CASSSAGDSSSYEQYF. Written as DNA, the CDR3 is TGTGCCAGCAGCTCTGCTGGGGACTCGAGCTCCTACGAGCAGTACTTC.

The chain employs TRBV7-2 and TRBJ2-3; 11 positions match TRBD2. This CDR3 region has 17 residues. CDR1 is SGHTA and CDR2 is FQGNSA in the germline V gene. J was trimmed by 0 bases and V by 5 bases; bases with no gene match: 7. This CDR3 is CASSAPGLADSTDTQYF. In DNA form, the CDR3 reads TGTGCCAGCAGCGCCCCGGGACTAGCGGATAGCACAGATACGCAGTATTTT.

The chain carries TRBV2 and TRBJ2-7, with 7 bases identical to TRBD1. The germline gives CDR1 SNHLY, CDR2 FYNNEI. J was trimmed by 5 bases and V by 1 base; bases with no gene match: 20. CDR3 length equals 19 residues. CDR3 residues: CASSEVSLRGTVGGDEQYF. In nucleotides, the CDR3 is TGTGCCAGCAGTGAAGTAAGCTTGAGGGGGACAGTAGGAGGTGACGAGCAGTACTTC.

The V and J genes are TRBV18 and TRBJ2-7; no clear D gene. The germline V and J ends were trimmed by 2 bases and 0 bases, with 11 bases remaining between them. The CDR3 has 15 residues. Germline V gives CDR1 KGHSH, CDR2 LQKENI. The CDR3 bases are TGTGCCAGCTCACCAGAAATCGGGTACTCCTACGAGCAGTACTTC. As protein: CASSPEIGYSYEQYF.

This clone was recorded only once. This chain connects TRBV28 to TRBJ2-2; TRBD2 agrees at 9 bases. CDR1 MDHEN and CDR2 SYDVKM come from the germline V gene. The CDR3 is 14 amino acids. V dropped 2 bases and J dropped 6; count of bases not matched to a gene: 1. In DNA, the CDR3 is TGTGCCAGCAGTTTAGTAGCGGGGGCCGGGGAGCTGTTTTTT. This encodes CASSLVAGAGELFF.

The chain is built from TRBV2 and TRBJ2-2, with 10 bases lining up with TRBD2. The CDR3 runs 15 residues. The V and J ends lost 5 bases and 4 bases, in that order; junction bases with no gene match: 4. The germline V gene has CDR1 SNHLY and CDR2 FYNNEI. The CDR3 reads CASSPGTSATGELFF. DNA for the CDR3: TGTGCCAGCAGTCCCGGGACTAGCGCCACCGGGGAGCTGTTTTTT.

V and J are TRBV7-2 and TRBJ2-7, with TRBD2 matching over 7 bases. CDR3 size: 15 residues. The ends lost 5 bases at V and 2 bases at J; junction bases unmatched: 9. The V gene's germline CDR1 is SGHTA and CDR2 FQGNSA. The CDR3 coding sequence is TGTGCCAGCAGCCGAGAGAGCGGGGCCACCTACGAGCAGTACTTC. Translation: CASSRESGATYEQYF.

The chain employs TRBV2 and TRBJ2-7; no definite D call. This CDR3 is 12 amino acids long. Germline CDR1 is SNHLY and CDR2 is FYNNEI. V was clipped by 6 bases and J by 0 bases, with 6 bases between them. DNA of the CDR3: TGTGCCAGCAGGTCAAACTCCTACGAGCAGTACTTC. Translating gives CASRSNSYEQYF.

The chain joins TRBV5-4 to TRBJ2-3, with TRBD2 matching 10 bases. The V and J ends lost 0 bases and 0 bases, in that order; junction bases with no gene match: 7. Germline V gene sequence: CDR1 SGHNT, CDR2 YYREEE (reference sequence). This CDR3 has 18 residues. The CDR3 region is CASSLGPSGGHSTDTQYF. The CDR3 coding sequence is TGTGCCAGCAGCTTGGGTCCTAGCGGGGGCCACAGCACAGATACGCAGTATTTT.

V is TRBV5-4 and J is TRBJ2-2; the D is unclear. With 4 bases removed from V and 6 bases from J, the gap between germline ends came to 10 bases. The CDR3 has 13 amino acids. The V gene's germline CDR1 is SGHNT and CDR2 YYREEE (reference sequence). For the CDR3, the DNA is TGTGCCAGCAGCCTCAGTTTGGCCGGGGAGCTGTTTTTT. It is translated as CASSLSLAGELFF.

The chain's CDR3 is CASSPLVILYRNSNQPQHF. CDR3 DNA sequence: TGTGCCAGCAGTCCACTCGTCATCTTATACAGGAATAGCAATCAGCCCCAGCATTTT. This chain connects TRBV28 to TRBJ1-5; D is possibly TRBD1 (5 bases). Trimming shortened V by 5 bases and J by 0 bases, and 23 bases separated the two germline ends. Germline CDR1 reads MDHEN; CDR2 reads SYDVKM. The CDR3 length is 19 residues.

About this clone itself: Other DNA sequences from this sample encode an identical CDR3 as well. The V call is TRBV29-1, the J call TRBJ2-7, with unresolved D. V lost 4 bases, J lost 3 bases, and 7 bases lay in between. The CDR3 consists of 11 residues. Germline CDR1 reads SQVTM; CDR2 reads ANQGSEA. The CDR3 DNA is TGCAGCGTTGTAGGTGGCTACGAGCAGTACTTC. As protein: CSVVGGYEQYF.

The genes are TRBV7-2 and TRBJ2-1, with 9 nucleotides matching TRBD2. The CDR3 runs 16 residues. The germline CDR1 and CDR2 sequences are SGHTA and FQGNSA. V shed 2 bases and J 9 bases; nucleotides not matched to a gene: 11. The DNA of the CDR3 is TGTGCCAGCAGCTTATATGGGACTAGCATCATTGGTGAGCAGTTCTTC. This gives the protein CASSLYGTSIIGEQFF.

On this clone: Distinct nucleotide sequences in the sample also encode this CDR3. The chain links TRBV30 to TRBJ1-1; D ambiguous. The V gene's germline CDR1 is GTSNPN and CDR2 SVGIG (reference sequence). The V end was cut by 3 bases, the J end by 0 bases, with 5 bases between. The CDR3 runs 12 residues. DNA of the CDR3: TGTGCCTGGAGACGGGTGAACACTGAAGCTTTCTTT. Translated, it gives CAWRRVNTEAFF.

The chain couples TRBV6-1 to TRBJ2-7; 8 bases agree with TRBD1. The CDR3 is 15 residues long. V lost 5 bases to trimming and J lost 0 bases; unmatched junction nucleotides: 6. CDR1 and CDR2 from the germline V gene are MNHNS and SASEGT. In DNA, the CDR3 is TGTGCCAGCAGTATACAGACAGGGGCCTCCTACGAGCAGTACTTC. Protein sequence: CASSIQTGASYEQYF.

In regard to this clone: Sequence at one end of the junction differs from germline and may be a read error. This CDR3 is also generated by other DNA sequences in the sample. V is TRBV28 and J is TRBJ1-2; TRBD1 might be the D (6 bases). There are 14 residues in the CDR3. Per germline, CDR1 MDHEN and CDR2 SYDVKM. CDR3 coding DNA: TGTGCCAGCAGCAGCCCGGGGGGGGCTGGTGGCTACACCTTT. Residues: CASSSPGGAGGYTF.

The CDR3 is CASSTPDRGNEKLFF. The CDR3, as DNA: TGTGCCAGTAGTACCCCGGACAGGGGAAATGAAAAACTGTTTTTT. The chain uses TRBV19 and TRBJ1-4, with TRBD1 identical over 9 bases. Germline CDR1 reads LNHDA; CDR2 reads SQIVND (reference sequence). This CDR3 contains 15 residues. After removal of 4 bases from V and 5 bases from J, the junction contained 5 bases not matched to a gene.

V and J are TRBV5-1 and TRBJ2-3, with 7 bases identical to TRBD1. The CDR3 is 16 amino acids. CDR1 is SGHRS, CDR2 YFSETQ, per germline. Germline trimming cut 4 bases from V and 4 bases from J; bases unmatched to any gene: 12. The CDR3 bases are TGCGCCAGCAGCCAAGCAGGACAGGCGCCCTCAGATACGCAGTATTTT. Translating it yields CASSQAGQAPSDTQYF.